The 25 T cell receptor beta chains below all came from one sample that was sequenced in a study of cytomegalovirus exposure and HLA in healthy donors. Sequenced by immunoSEQ multiplex PCR; TCRdb stores in-frame clones only, minus some. The sample carries about 120,000 clones, roughly 89% recorded once. Sequenced material: PBMCs. All receptors derive from a woman under 30 in good health and CMV-seronegative.

A single count supports this clone. This chain links TRBV6-5 with TRBJ2-7; 7 bases fit TRBD2. V was pared by 6 bases and J by 3 bases, with 11 bases of the junction left unmatched. Germline-derived CDR1 and CDR2 are MNHEY and SVGAGI. This CDR3 spans 15 amino acids. In DNA form, the CDR3 reads TGTGCCAGCAGCGCCGGGGGGAATTCCCTCTACGAGCAGTACTTC. Its protein is CASSAGGNSLYEQYF.

The J gene is TRBJ1-4, the V gene TRBV7-2; maybe TRBD1 (5 bases). In germline, CDR1 is SGHTA, CDR2 FQGNSA. V was pared by 1 base and J by 7 bases, with 7 bases between. The CDR3 has 13 amino acids. This CDR3 is CASSLVGGEKLFF. The CDR3 DNA is TGTGCCAGCAGCTTAGTGGGGGGTGAAAAACTGTTTTTT.

This clone was counted between two and nine times. The chain joins TRBV7-9 to TRBJ1-1; D is unresolved. The CDR3 has 15 residues. Trimming cost V 8 bases and J 3 bases, with 19 bases left between them. Germline CDR1 and CDR2: SEHNR and FQNEAQ (reference sequence). As DNA, the CDR3 is TGTGCCAGCCTACCGGATCGGGGAGATTACACTGAAGCTTTCTTT. Encoded protein: CASLPDRGDYTEAFF.

The rearrangement uses TRBV28 and TRBJ1-1, with a possible D match to TRBD1 (6 bases). The CDR3 totals 15 residues. Trimming took off 6 bases at V and 8 bases at J, with 22 bases between the two ends. Germline V CDR1 and CDR2: MDHEN, SYDVKM. CDR3 protein: CASSRPLAGVGEAFF. Here the CDR3 DNA reads TGTGCCAGCAGCCGCCCCTTGGCAGGGGTTGGGGAAGCTTTCTTT.

This clone turned up a few times. V is TRBV5-8 and J is TRBJ1-2, with D tentatively TRBD1 (6 bases). Trimming pared 6 bases from V and 2 bases from J, leaving 17 bases between. The CDR3 runs 15 residues. Germline CDR1 and CDR2: SGHTS and YDEGEE. The chain's CDR3 is CASKRRRQVNYGYTF. The CDR3 nucleotides read TGTGCCAGCAAACGCCGGCGACAGGTGAACTATGGCTACACCTTC.

The rearrangement links TRBV11-2 to TRBJ1-5, with D perhaps TRBD1 (5 bases). Germline assignment: CDR1 SGHAT and CDR2 FQNNGV. The CDR3 has 18 residues. The V end lost 3 bases, the J end lost 7 bases, and 25 bases lay between the germline ends. The CDR3 sequence is CASSFGPRGSPQRQPQHF. The CDR3 DNA reads as TGTGCCAGCAGCTTTGGGCCCCGGGGGTCCCCACAACGGCAGCCCCAGCATTTT.

The genes are TRBV5-6 and TRBJ2-5; 11 positions agree with TRBD2. Per germline, CDR1 SGHDT and CDR2 YYEEEE. This CDR3 is 18 amino acids long. The V gene end was trimmed by 2 bases and the J gene end by 0 bases; junction bases not matched to a gene: 9. CDR3 region: CASSFWASGGTYQETQYF. The CDR3 coding sequence is TGTGCCAGCAGCTTTTGGGCTAGCGGGGGGACGTACCAAGAGACCCAGTACTTC.

The chain combines TRBV30 with TRBJ2-7, with D unresolved. This CDR3 region has 13 residues. Germline CDR1 GTSNPN, CDR2 SVGIG (reference sequence). V lost 4 bases to trimming and J lost 0 bases, with 10 bases between them. The DNA for the CDR3 is TGTGCCTGGACCCCAGGAAGCTCCTACGAGCAGTACTTC. Its translation: CAWTPGSSYEQYF.

J is TRBJ2-7 and V is TRBV6-1; 13 bases fit TRBD2. CDR3 size: 15 residues. Per germline, CDR1 MNHNS and CDR2 SASEGT. With V trimmed by 7 bases and J by 2 bases, 5 bases remained unmatched. CDR3 nucleotide sequence: TGTGCCAGCACCCAAACTAGCGGGGGGGCCTACGAGCAGTACTTC. This codes for CASTQTSGGAYEQYF.

Of note for this clone: Other nucleotide sequences in the sample specify the same CDR3. CDR3 sequence: CASSIQGQETQYF. The CDR3, as DNA: TGTGCCAGTAGTATTCAGGGCCAAGAGACCCAGTACTTC. This sequence joins TRBV19 and TRBJ2-5, with a possible D match to TRBD1 (5 bases). The CDR3 length is 13 residues. CDR1 is LNHDA and CDR2 is SQIVND in the germline V gene (reference sequence). V lost 3 bases and J 1 base, leaving 6 bases between the germline ends.

The gene calls are TRBV29-1 and TRBJ2-3; possible D gene TRBD2, 7 bases. The germline gives CDR1 SQVTM, CDR2 ANQGSEA. The V end lost 5 bases, the J end lost 6 bases, and 15 bases lay between the germline ends. The CDR3 has 13 amino acids. For the CDR3, the DNA is TGCAGCGTTTACGGCGGGGGCGCCGATACGCAGTATTTT. This encodes CSVYGGGADTQYF.

This rearrangement joins TRBV28 to TRBJ1-2; D not resolved. The CDR3 covers 17 residues. The V end was cut by 4 bases, the J end by 5 bases, with 23 bases between. CDR1 MDHEN and CDR2 SYDVKM come from the germline V gene. CDR3 nucleotides: TGTGCCAGCAGTTCCCCTTTGGGAGGGCGTGTAGGATATGGCTACACCTTC. Protein sequence: CASSSPLGGRVGYGYTF.

The rearrangement links TRBV6-5 to TRBJ2-3; D is uncertain. CDR3 length: 16 amino acids. Deletions cut 4 bases from V and 2 bases from J, with 16 bases between. The germline CDR1 and CDR2 sequences are MNHEY and SVGAGI. The CDR3 nucleotides read TGTGCCAGCAGTTCCCTAGTGAGCGCCTCCACAGATACGCAGTATTTT. Residues: CASSSLVSASTDTQYF.

The CDR3 reads CASSWGTSGSGETQYF. In DNA form, the CDR3 reads TGTGCCAGCAGTTGGGGCACTAGCGGGAGTGGAGAGACCCAGTACTTC. The rearrangement joins TRBV28 to TRBJ2-5, with 11 bases lining up with TRBD2. Germline-derived CDR1 and CDR2 are MDHEN and SYDVKM. CDR3 length: 16 amino acids. The ends lost 4 bases at V and 4 bases at J; junction bases unmatched: 8.

The chain combines TRBV30 with TRBJ2-7, with 7 bases that match TRBD1. After removal of 3 bases from V and 7 bases from J, the junction contained 6 bases not matched to a gene. The CDR3 totals 12 residues. The germline gives CDR1 GTSNPN, CDR2 SVGIG (reference sequence). This chain's CDR3 is CAWRRGPGEQYF. DNA for the CDR3: TGTGCCTGGAGGAGGGGGCCGGGGGAGCAGTACTTC.

The chain carries TRBV2 and TRBJ1-4; 11 positions match TRBD1. This CDR3 comprises 15 residues. CDR1 is SNHLY, CDR2 FYNNEI, per germline. Unmatched junction bases numbered 6, after V lost 5 bases and J lost 7 bases. CDR3 nucleotide sequence: TGTGCCAGCAGTCCGCGGACAGGGGGCAGTGAAAAACTGTTTTTT. Its translation: CASSPRTGGSEKLFF.

This clone was counted between two and nine times. The chain couples TRBV30 to TRBJ2-1; D gene uncertain. CDR1 and CDR2 (germline): GTSNPN, SVGIG (reference sequence). CDR3 size: 11 residues. V was trimmed by 0 bases and J by 6 bases, leaving 3 bases between them. The CDR3 spells CAWSVLNEQFF. The CDR3 DNA follows: TGTGCCTGGAGTGTACTCAATGAGCAGTTCTTC.

This chain joins TRBV28 and TRBJ1-5; weak D call: TRBD1 (6 bases). V was pared by 3 bases and J by 2 bases, with 11 bases between. This CDR3 is 15 amino acids long. The germline V gene encodes CDR1 MDHEN and CDR2 SYDVKM. The CDR3 nucleotides read TGTGCCAGCAGTTTTTTACAGGGCGGCAATCAGCCCCAGCATTTT. It is translated as CASSFLQGGNQPQHF.

The chain couples TRBV14 to TRBJ2-5; D gene ambiguous. Germline values: CDR1 SGHDN, CDR2 FVKESK. Trimming left V 0 bases short and J 2 bases short, with 10 bases between. The CDR3 covers 15 residues. The CDR3 loop is CASSQDAGSQETQYF. The CDR3 DNA reads TGTGCCAGCAGCCAAGATGCAGGTAGTCAAGAGACCCAGTACTTC. Using reference TRBV14 and TRBJ2-5 for the parts outside the CDR3, the full variable domain is EAGVTQFPSHSVIEKGQTVTLRCDPISGHDNLYWYRRVMGKEIKFLLHFVKESKQDESGMPNNRFLAERTGGTYSTLKVQPAELEDSGVYFCASSQDAGSQETQYFGPGTRLLVL.

This chain joins TRBV7-2 and TRBJ2-7; possibly TRBD2 for D (5 bases). The CDR3 is made up of 13 amino acids. The germline V and J ends were trimmed by 5 bases and 0 bases, with 8 bases remaining between them. The germline V gene has CDR1 SGHTA and CDR2 FQGNSA. CDR3 sequence: CASSSRDSYEQYF. The CDR3 bases are TGTGCCAGCAGCAGCCGGGACTCCTACGAGCAGTACTTC.

This clone was observed a handful of times. V gene TRBV9 combines with J gene TRBJ2-5, with 8 bases that match TRBD1. J gave up 5 bases and V 4 bases, and 4 bases lay outside the gene matches. The germline V gene encodes CDR1 SGDLS and CDR2 YYNGEE. The CDR3 spans 13 residues. The CDR3 sequence is CASSLTGAETQYF. CDR3 bases: TGTGCCAGCAGCCTGACAGGGGCTGAGACCCAGTACTTC.

This chain uses TRBV18 with TRBJ2-7; 12 positions match TRBD2. CDR1 is KGHSH and CDR2 is LQKENI in the germline V gene. The junction had 6 bases not matched to a gene; V was cut back by 4 bases and J by 5 bases. The CDR3 runs to 15 residues. The CDR3: CASSLLAGGPDEQYF. CDR3 bases: TGTGCCAGCTCACTGCTAGCGGGAGGGCCCGACGAGCAGTACTTC.

The chain couples TRBV28 to TRBJ1-1; tentative D call: TRBD1 (5 bases). V shed 2 bases and J shed 10 bases, with 11 bases lying between them. The CDR3 extends over 12 amino acids. Germline assignment: CDR1 MDHEN and CDR2 SYDVKM. CDR3 sequence reads: CASSLGRGGAFF. CDR3 bases: TGTGCCAGCAGTTTAGGTCGGGGGGGAGCTTTCTTT.

The chain couples TRBV2 to TRBJ2-7; 9 positions match TRBD1. V dropped 4 bases and J dropped 6; count of bases not matched to a gene: 4. Germline V gives CDR1 SNHLY, CDR2 FYNNEI. CDR3 size: 13 residues. The CDR3 region has the DNA TGTGCCAGCAGTGGGGACAGGGCAATCGAGCAGTACTTC. Protein sequence: CASSGDRAIEQYF.

The CDR3 region is CASSIGTSASYEQYF. CDR3 nucleotides: TGCGCCAGCAGCATAGGGACATCGGCCTCCTACGAGCAGTACTTC. V is TRBV5-1 and J is TRBJ2-7, with D perhaps matching TRBD1 (6 bases). The CDR3 loop spans 15 amino acids. Trimming shortened V by 4 bases and J by 0 bases, and 14 bases separated the two germline ends. Germline lookup yields CDR1 SGHRS and CDR2 YFSETQ.